Shown below are 16 T cell receptor beta chains from a single sample sequenced in a study of blood T cell repertoires in COVID-19 (dated by TCRdb to between 2020 and 2021). Library creation used the immunoSEQ multiplex PCR assay. TCRdb mirrors the immuneACCESS table, restricted to in-frame sequences. Some clones are absent from its copies; in checked studies, under half trace to an unresolved V gene, and the reason for the others is unknown. This sample is represented by roughly 250,000 clones; about 88% of them were singletons. Just under 1% of the sample rests with the top ten. Sequencing was done on a sample of peripheral blood. The receptors stem from a woman aged 40 to 49 who had recovered from COVID-19.

This clone has just one count. The V gene is TRBV5-4, the J gene TRBJ1-1; the D gene is possibly TRBD1 (5 bases). The CDR3 totals 14 residues. V lost 4 bases and J 3 bases, leaving 13 bases between the germline ends. The germline CDR1 and CDR2 sequences are SGHNT and YYREEE (reference sequence). The CDR3 is CASSRGLGDTEAFF. CDR3 sequence (DNA): TGTGCCAGCAGCCGGGGACTGGGGGACACTGAAGCTTTCTTT.

The chain recombines TRBV29-1 with TRBJ1-4; 8 nucleotides line up with TRBD1. With V trimmed by 7 bases and J by 8 bases, 9 bases remained unmatched. Per germline, CDR1 SQVTM and CDR2 ANQGSEA. CDR3 size: 13 residues. CDR3 in amino acids: CSASGGGEEKLFF. The CDR3, as DNA: TGCAGCGCCTCAGGGGGCGGGGAGGAAAAACTGTTTTTT. The entire variable domain, with the rest obtained from reference TRBV29-1 and TRBJ1-4, is as follows: SAVISQKPSRDICQRGTSLTIQCQVDSQVTMMFWYRQQPGQSLTLIATANQGSEATYESGFVIDKFPISRPNLTFSTLTVSNMSPEDSSIYLCSASGGGEEKLFFGSGTQLSVL.

The CDR3 sequence is CASSIDGRETQYF. The CDR3 region has the DNA TGTGCCAGTAGTATAGATGGGAGGGAGACCCAGTACTTC. The chain has TRBV19 and TRBJ2-5, with D perhaps matching TRBD2 (6 bases). V dropped 0 bases and J dropped 5 bases, with 7 bases sitting between them. Germline CDR1 LNHDA, CDR2 SQIVND (reference sequence). The CDR3 extends over 13 amino acids. Combining the CDR3 with reference TRBV19 and TRBJ2-5 gives the whole variable domain DGGITQSPKYLFRKEGQNVTLSCEQNLNHDAMYWYRQDPGQGLRLIYYSQIVNDFQKGDIAEGYSVSREKKESFPLTVTSAQKNPTAFYLCASSIDGRETQYFGPGTRLLVL.

A few counts support this clone. The rearrangement uses TRBV9 and TRBJ2-5; 13 nucleotides agree with TRBD2. V was clipped by 2 bases and J by 7 bases; unmatched bases: 8. Germline V gene sequence: CDR1 SGDLS, CDR2 YYNGEE. The CDR3 totals 16 residues. The CDR3 nucleotides read TGTGCCAGCAGCGTCGCCCCCACTAGCGGGAGGGGGACCCAGTACTTC. It translates to CASSVAPTSGRGTQYF.

The CDR3 here is CASTGLAGGRYDEQFF. CDR3 nucleotide sequence: TGTGCCAGCACCGGACTAGCGGGAGGGCGGTACGATGAGCAGTTCTTC. The chain couples TRBV5-6 to TRBJ2-1; 15 nucleotides line up with TRBD2. J lost 8 bases, V lost 6 bases, and 9 bases had no gene match. The CDR3 runs to 16 residues. Germline-derived CDR1 and CDR2 are SGHDT and YYEEEE.

The chain couples TRBV19 to TRBJ2-7; the D is unclear. The CDR3 covers 15 residues. With 6 bases removed from V and 6 bases from J, the gap between germline ends came to 21 bases. Germline V CDR1 and CDR2: LNHDA, SQIVND (reference sequence). In nucleotides, the CDR3 is TGTGCCAGTAGCCCGTACGTCAGTTCCCTAGGCGAGCAGTACTTC. Protein: CASSPYVSSLGEQYF.

V gene TRBV5-8 combines with J gene TRBJ1-5, with unresolved D. Germline assignment: CDR1 SGHTS and CDR2 YDEGEE. This CDR3 comprises 11 residues. Trimming shortened V by 6 bases and J by 4 bases, and 5 bases separated the two germline ends. The CDR3 nucleotides are TGTGCCAGCACCCAAAATCAGCCCCAGCATTTT. Translating gives CASTQNQPQHF. The whole variable domain, remainder taken from reference TRBV5-8 and TRBJ1-5, is EAGVTQSPTHLIKTRGQQATLRCSPISGHTSVYWYQQALGLGLQFLLWYDEGEERNRGNFPPRFSGRQFPNYSSELNVNALELEDSALYLCASTQNQPQHFGDGTRLSIL.

The rearrangement joins TRBV6-2 or TRBV6-3 to TRBJ1-2; D is ambiguous. The CDR3 runs to 14 residues. V lost 5 bases and J lost 4, with 14 bases in between. From germline, CDR1 is MNHEY and CDR2 SVGEGT. CDR3 residues: CASSGPGSVYGYTF. CDR3 DNA: TGTGCCAGCAGTGGGCCAGGCTCCGTCTATGGCTACACCTTC.

This chain's CDR3 is CASSRTGGTDTQYF. DNA for the CDR3: TGTGCCAGCAGCCGGACAGGCGGCACAGATACGCAGTATTTT. V usage is TRBV6-2 or TRBV6-3 and J usage is TRBJ2-3, with 7 bases identical to TRBD1. Germline CDR1 and CDR2: MNHEY and SVGEGT. J was trimmed by 1 base and V by 6 bases; bases with no gene match: 4. There are 14 residues in the CDR3.

This clone was seen only once. The rearrangement uses TRBV2 and TRBJ2-1, with TRBD2 matching 15 bases. There are 14 residues in the CDR3. J was trimmed by 12 bases and V by 7 bases; bases with no gene match: 7. The germline V gene has CDR1 SNHLY and CDR2 FYNNEI. For the CDR3, the DNA is TGTGCCAGCAACGGACTAGCGGGAGGGCCGGGGCAGTTCTTC. Its protein product is CASNGLAGGPGQFF.

The J gene is TRBJ1-5, the V gene TRBV29-1; maybe TRBD1 (6 bases). This CDR3 comprises 13 residues. With 6 bases removed from V and 3 bases from J, the gap between germline ends came to 12 bases. Germline-derived CDR1 and CDR2 are SQVTM and ANQGSEA. The CDR3 protein is CSVGDTNNQPQHF. In DNA form, the CDR3 reads TGCAGCGTCGGGGACACGAACAATCAGCCCCAGCATTTT.

The V and J genes are TRBV18 and TRBJ2-2; TRBD1 agrees at 10 bases. The length of the CDR3 is 15 residues. Germline V gene lookup returns CDR1 KGHSH and CDR2 LQKENI. Trimming at V came to 6 bases and at J to 6 bases, leaving 7 bases not matched to a gene. For the CDR3, the DNA is TGTGCCAGCTCGCCGTCCGGGACAGGGGCCGGGGAGCTGTTTTTT. Amino acids: CASSPSGTGAGELFF.

The chain carries TRBV10-3 and TRBJ1-2, with D possibly matching TRBD1 (6 bases). Looked up from germline, CDR1 is ENHRY and CDR2 is SYGVKD. The CDR3 covers 14 residues. Trimming cost V 6 bases and J 1 base, with 12 bases left between them. The CDR3 DNA follows: TGTGCCATCAGCCGGGACACCGTTAACTATGGCTACACCTTC. It yields the protein CAISRDTVNYGYTF.

The chain has TRBV18 and TRBJ2-3, with D tentatively TRBD1 (5 bases). Trimming removed 3 bases at V and 9 bases at J, with 13 bases between. The CDR3 is 13 residues long. CDR1 KGHSH and CDR2 LQKENI come from the germline V gene. CDR3 nucleotide sequence: TGTGCCAGCTCACCCCAGGGTGGAGTCACGCAGTATTTT. Translation: CASSPQGGVTQYF. Filled out from reference TRBV18 and TRBJ2-3, the complete variable domain reads NAGVMQNPRHLVRRRGQEARLRCSPMKGHSHVYWYRQLPEEGLKFMVYLQKENIIDESGMPKERFSAEFPKEGPSILRIQQVVRGDSAAYFCASSPQGGVTQYFGPGTRLTVL.

The CDR3 DNA sequence: TGCGCCAGCAGCCAAGAGGGTGGCGGGAGAGGCACAGATACGCAGTATTTT. This sequence encodes CASSQEGGGRGTDTQYF. The V gene is TRBV4-1, the J gene TRBJ2-3; 7 bases are a match to TRBD2. CDR3 length equals 17 residues. The trim removed 0 bases at V and 1 base at J, leaving 7 bases unmatched. Germline CDR1 MGHRA, CDR2 YSYEKL.

This clone was seen a single time. The rearrangement links TRBV15 to TRBJ1-1, with TRBD1 matching 8 bases. Germline V gives CDR1 LNHNV, CDR2 YYDKDF (reference sequence). J lost 5 bases, V lost 2 bases, and 7 bases had no gene match. The CDR3 contains 15 residues. In nucleotides, the CDR3 is TGTGCCACCAGCAGAAAGACAGGGGCGGGAACTGAAGCTTTCTTT. Translating it yields CATSRKTGAGTEAFF.